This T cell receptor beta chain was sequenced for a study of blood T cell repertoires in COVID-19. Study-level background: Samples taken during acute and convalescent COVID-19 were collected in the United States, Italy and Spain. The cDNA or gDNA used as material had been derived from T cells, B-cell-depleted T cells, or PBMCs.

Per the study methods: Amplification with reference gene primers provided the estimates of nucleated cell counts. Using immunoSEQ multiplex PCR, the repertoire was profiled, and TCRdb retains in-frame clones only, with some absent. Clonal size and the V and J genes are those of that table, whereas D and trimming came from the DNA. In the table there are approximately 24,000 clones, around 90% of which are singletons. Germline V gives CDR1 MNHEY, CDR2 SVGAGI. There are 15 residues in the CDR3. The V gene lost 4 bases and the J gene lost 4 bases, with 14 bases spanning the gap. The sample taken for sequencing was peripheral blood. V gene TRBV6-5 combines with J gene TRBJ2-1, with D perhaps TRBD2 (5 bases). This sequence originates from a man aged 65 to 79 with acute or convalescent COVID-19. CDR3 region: CASSFDYRGYNEQFF. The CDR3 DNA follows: TGTGCCAGCAGTTTCGACTATCGCGGTTACAATGAGCAGTTCTTC.